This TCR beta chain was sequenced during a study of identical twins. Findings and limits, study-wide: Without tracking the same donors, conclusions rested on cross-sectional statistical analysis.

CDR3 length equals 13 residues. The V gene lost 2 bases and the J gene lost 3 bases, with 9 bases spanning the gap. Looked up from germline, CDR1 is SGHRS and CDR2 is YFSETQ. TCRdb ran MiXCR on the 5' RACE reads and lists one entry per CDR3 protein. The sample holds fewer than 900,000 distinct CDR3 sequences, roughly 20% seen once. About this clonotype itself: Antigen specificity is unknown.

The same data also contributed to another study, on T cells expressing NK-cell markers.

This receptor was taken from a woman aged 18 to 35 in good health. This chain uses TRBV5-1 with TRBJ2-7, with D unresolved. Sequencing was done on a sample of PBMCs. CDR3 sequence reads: CASSFGLHYEQYF. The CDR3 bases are TGCGCCAGCAGCTTCGGTCTACACTACGAGCAGTACTTC.